The clone carrying this T cell receptor beta chain occurred many times. What it recognizes is unknown. The data derive from a study of CD8 T cells in ankylosing spondylitis. From the 5' RACE reads, TCRdb called clonotypes with MiXCR, one entry per CDR3 protein. Here the sample spans some 220,000 distinct CDR3 sequences, about 7% being singletons. Overall study results and limits: Blood from ankylosing spondylitis patients appeared to carry a characteristic roughly eight-variant TCR beta motif.

Germline V lookup: CDR1 LGHNA, CDR2 YNFKEQ. This CDR3 comprises 17 residues. V was cut by 0 bases and J by 0 bases, with 15 bases left in between. V and J are TRBV4-2 and TRBJ2-7; perhaps D is TRBD1 or TRBD2 (5 bases each). Specimen: blood, either unsorted or a sorted T cell fraction (not recorded which). The receptor was derived from a male donor with ankylosing spondylitis. The CDR3 loop is CASSQDSEGTGSYEQYF. The CDR3 nucleotides are TGTGCCAGCAGCCAAGATTCCGAGGGGACGGGCTCCTACGAGCAGTACTTC.